This is a list of T cell receptor beta chains from one sample in a study of T cell changes during pregnancy in multiple sclerosis. Produced via immunoSEQ multiplex PCR; TCRdb's table is partial and in-frame only. Of about 59,000 clones in the sample, 92% were seen once. The source was peripheral blood, collected in the third trimester of pregnancy. The receptors were sampled from a female donor in good health, enrolled as a control in a pregnancy study. CDR3s include the opening cysteine and the closing phenylalanine or tryptophan. Fields, in order: V gene, J gene, CDR3 protein.

>TRBV18|TRBJ1-1
CASSARQGSENTEAFF
>TRBV7-2|TRBJ2-3
CASSLGQILTDTQYF
>TRBV6-5|TRBJ2-1
CASSYRLAENNEQFF
>TRBV6-5|TRBJ2-7
CASSRDRGDEQYF
>TRBV28|TRBJ1-2
CASSLRWTEDYGYTF
>TRBV5-4|TRBJ1-6
CASSFTPRDNSPLHF
>TRBV10-3|TRBJ1-1
CAISDQGPLGGFF
>TRBV11-2|TRBJ1-1
CAIHRARDLEAFF
>TRBV5-4|TRBJ1-4
CASSSGQNNEKLFF
>TRBV14|TRBJ2-7
CASSQGRRGLYEQYF
>TRBV7-8|TRBJ2-3
CASSLTGQGTDTQYF
>TRBV7-6|TRBJ2-1
CASSLIGTGTLQDEQFF
>TRBV7-9|TRBJ1-3
CAREGVGGNTIYF
>TRBV14|TRBJ2-7
CASSQDTLGPGSSYEQYF
>TRBV6-6|TRBJ1-1
CASSYSWGGTEAFF
>TRBV7-6|TRBJ1-1
CASRPRQEDEAFF
>TRBV27|TRBJ2-2
CASSLYPGDTGELFF
>TRBV5-1|TRBJ1-1
CASSFGQNTEAFF
>TRBV4-3|TRBJ1-2
CASSQEPLYGYTF
>TRBV14|TRBJ2-2
CASSRQTGISPGELFF
>TRBV7-2|TRBJ1-6
CASSLGGPTNSPLHF
>TRBV7-2|TRBJ1-5
CASSPFSGQANQPQHF
>TRBV19|TRBJ2-5
CASSMGGYQETQYF
>TRBV19|TRBJ2-7
CASGPIQGRPYEQYF
>TRBV5-1|TRBJ2-1
CASSDLSGGGYNEQFF
>TRBV4-2|TRBJ2-7
CASSQDDSGGAQYF